Included here is one TCR beta chain sequence, with context. These data are taken from a study of blood T cell repertoires in COVID-19. Clones were read by immunoSEQ multiplex PCR, and TCRdb kept only the in-frame ones, dropping some. The sample carries about 210,000 clones, about nine tenths recorded once. Germline CDR1 reads LGHNA; CDR2 reads YSLEER. Trimming removed 4 bases from V and 9 bases from J; junction bases left unmatched: 7. This CDR3 comprises 15 residues. Clinical histories supplied by participants themselves formed the basis of cohort assignment. The sequenced material came from PBMCs or T cells enriched from blood (not recorded which). The rearrangement links TRBV4-3 to TRBJ2-1, with TRBD1 matching over 12 bases. This receptor was identified in a man aged 25 to 40 in a cohort exposed to, infected with or recovered from COVID-19 (not recorded which). The DNA of the CDR3 is TGCGCCAGCAGCCGCGGGACAGGGGGCCGTATTGAGCAGTTCTTC. It encodes CASSRGTGGRIEQFF.